The 8 T cell receptor beta chains reported below all come from one sample, sequenced in a study of Graves' ophthalmopathy and Graves' hyperthyroidism. Amplified material comprised TCR beta CDR3 regions derived from RNA transcripts. First-round RT-PCR used HTBI primers; second-round multiplex PCR followed. TCRdb re-analysed the multiplex PCR reads in MiXCR, keeping a single row per CDR3 protein. The top ten clones hold 1.5% to 2% of a sample with about 410,000 distinct CDR3 sequences, approximately 20% of them seen once. The sequenced sample consisted of peripheral blood. All receptors derive from a woman between 18 and 29 years old with Graves' ophthalmopathy.

The chain has TRBV30 and TRBJ2-5; 11 nucleotides agree with TRBD1. The ends lost 3 bases at V and 5 bases at J; junction bases unmatched: 8. This CDR3 region has 15 residues. The germline CDR1 and CDR2 sequences are GTSNPN and SVGIG (reference sequence). As DNA, the CDR3 is TGTGCCTGGAGCGCTGGACAGGGGGCTCCGGAGACCCAGTACTTC. It yields the protein CAWSAGQGAPETQYF. Supplemented by reference TRBV30 and TRBJ2-5, the full variable domain reads SQTIHQWPATLVQPVGSPLSLECTVEGTSNPNLYWYRQAAGRGLQLLFYSVGIGQISSEVPQNLSASRPQDRQFILSSKKLLLSDSGFYLCAWSAGQGAPETQYFGPGTRLLVL.

The sample holds many counts of this clonotype. The chain has TRBV7-2 and TRBJ2-7; 9 positions agree with TRBD2. Germline CDR1 reads SGHTA; CDR2 reads FQGNSA. This CDR3 contains 16 residues. V shed 2 bases, J shed 4 bases, and the junction held 9 bases outside the gene matches. The CDR3 DNA reads as TGTGCCAGCAGCTTAAAAGCAGCGGGAGGTATTTACGAGCAGTACTTC. Protein sequence: CASSLKAAGGIYEQYF.

This clonotype has ten or more counts. The CDR3 bases are TGTGCCAGCAGGGTAGAAGCGAACACCGGGGAGCTGTTTTTT. It codes for CASRVEANTGELFF. This chain connects TRBV6-1 to TRBJ2-2; D not certain. Germline lookup yields CDR1 MNHNS and CDR2 SASEGT. The CDR3 length is 14 residues. The ends were cut back, 6 bases at V and 0 bases at J, with 8 bases in the middle.

The sample holds many counts of this clonotype. The V and J genes are TRBV2 and TRBJ2-7; D might be TRBD1 (6 bases). The germline V and J ends were trimmed by 6 bases and 2 bases, with 14 bases remaining between them. The germline CDR1 and CDR2 sequences are SNHLY and FYNNEI. The CDR3 is 14 amino acids. CDR3 sequence: CASSDRGMTYEQYF. DNA of the CDR3: TGTGCCAGCAGCGATAGGGGGATGACCTACGAGCAGTACTTC.

This clonotype was observed at least ten times. V is TRBV12-3 or TRBV12-4 and J is TRBJ1-1; no firm D call. CDR3 length: 14 amino acids. Trimming left V 5 bases short and J 4 bases short, with 14 bases between. The CDR3: CASSPELRSTEAFF. Here the CDR3 DNA reads TGTGCCAGCAGTCCTGAGTTAAGGTCCACTGAAGCTTTCTTT.

This clonotype was recorded at least ten times. V usage is TRBV11-2 and J usage is TRBJ1-1; D is ambiguous. V lost 0 bases to trimming and J lost 9 bases, with 5 bases between them. CDR3 length equals 11 residues. From germline, CDR1 is SGHAT and CDR2 FQNNGV. The CDR3 loop reads CASSLEGKAFF. The CDR3 region has the DNA TGTGCCAGCAGCTTAGAAGGGAAAGCTTTCTTT.

The chain links TRBV29-1 to TRBJ2-5; 11 bases fit TRBD1. Germline assignment: CDR1 SQVTM and CDR2 ANQGSEA. The V and J ends lost 6 bases and 5 bases, in that order; junction bases with no gene match: 8. CDR3 size: 14 residues. The CDR3 region is CSVPGTGGGETQYF. The CDR3 nucleotides read TGCAGCGTACCAGGGACAGGGGGTGGGGAGACCCAGTACTTC.

This clonotype was seen many times. The gene calls are TRBV6-1 and TRBJ1-5; tentatively, D is TRBD1 (5 bases). Germline lookup yields CDR1 MNHNS and CDR2 SASEGT. Trimming removed 4 bases at V and 5 bases at J, with 15 bases between. The CDR3 is 15 amino acids. The CDR3 protein is CASSGGFLGHQPQHF. The CDR3 DNA is TGTGCCAGCAGTGGGGGTTTCTTGGGGCATCAGCCCCAGCATTTT.